Sequencing of this TCR beta chain was carried out in a study of cytomegalovirus exposure and HLA in healthy donors. This CDR3 is built from 14 residues. CDR1 is MDHEN, CDR2 SYDVKM, per germline. The V and J ends lost 2 bases and 6 bases respectively, with 11 bases between them. The primer mix had 60 Vbeta and 13 Jbeta primers. Produced via immunoSEQ multiplex PCR; TCRdb's table is partial and in-frame only. The sample consists of fewer than 100,000 clones, about 76% of them appearing once. The specimen was PBMCs. The TCR originated in a man between 40 and 49 years old in good health and CMV-seropositive. The V gene is TRBV28, the J gene TRBJ2-4; a weak D match, TRBD2 (6 bases). CDR3 nucleotides: TGTGCCAGCAGTTTAAGCGGAGGGAGAAACATTCAGTACTTC. Translated: CASSLSGGRNIQYF. Drawing the rest from reference TRBV28 and TRBJ2-4, the complete variable domain is DVKVTQSSRYLVKRTGEKVFLECVQDMDHENMFWYRQDPGLGLRLIYFSYDVKMKEKGDIPEGYSVSREKKERFSLILESASTNQTSMYLCASSLSGGRNIQYFGAGTRLSVL.